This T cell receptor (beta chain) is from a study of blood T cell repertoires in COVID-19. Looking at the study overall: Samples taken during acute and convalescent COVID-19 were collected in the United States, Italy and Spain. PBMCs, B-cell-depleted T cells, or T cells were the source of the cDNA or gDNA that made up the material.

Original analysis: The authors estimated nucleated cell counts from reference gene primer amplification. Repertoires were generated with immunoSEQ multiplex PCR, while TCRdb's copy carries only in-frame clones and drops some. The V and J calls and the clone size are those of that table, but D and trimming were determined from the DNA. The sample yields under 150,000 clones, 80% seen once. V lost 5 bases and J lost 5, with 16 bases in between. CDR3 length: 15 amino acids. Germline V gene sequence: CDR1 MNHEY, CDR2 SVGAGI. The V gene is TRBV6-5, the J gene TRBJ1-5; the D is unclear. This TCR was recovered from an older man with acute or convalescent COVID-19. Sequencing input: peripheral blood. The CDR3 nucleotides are TGTGCCAGCAGTCCCCCACCAGGTAACTATCAGCCCCAGCATTTT. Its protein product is CASSPPPGNYQPQHF.